These 21 T cell receptor beta chains were all obtained from the same sample, sequenced in a study of T cells after somatic rescue of genetic block. The method was immunoSEQ multiplex PCR; TCRdb's version includes in-frame clones alone and lacks a portion of them. The table shows about 63,000 clones, with around 92% occurring only once. Sequenced: peripheral blood mononuclear cells (PBMCs). The receptor set was obtained from a man aged 40-49 years.

This chain links TRBV18 with TRBJ2-1; possibly TRBD2 for D (6 bases). The CDR3 consists of 15 residues. The V end lost 1 base, the J end lost 8 bases, and 15 bases lay between the germline ends. Germline V gene sequence: CDR1 KGHSH, CDR2 LQKENI. The CDR3 DNA reads TGTGCCAGCTCACCACGAGGTCAGGGAGGACATGAGCAGTTCTTC. It specifies CASSPRGQGGHEQFF.

The V gene is TRBV5-1, the J gene TRBJ2-3; 7 nucleotides align to TRBD1. This CDR3 region has 15 residues. CDR1 is SGHRS, CDR2 YFSETQ, per germline. After removal of 4 bases from V and 1 base from J, the junction contained 6 bases not matched to a gene. CDR3 in amino acids: CASSGGQLGTDTQYF. The DNA for the CDR3 is TGCGCCAGCAGCGGGGGACAGCTTGGCACAGATACGCAGTATTTT.

The J gene is TRBJ1-5, the V gene TRBV15; D uncertain. V was shortened by 0 bases and J by 4 bases, with 7 bases between the two germline ends. Germline V gene lookup returns CDR1 LNHNV and CDR2 YYDKDF (reference sequence). This CDR3 is 14 amino acids long. The CDR3 protein is CATSRDLGNQPQHF. The CDR3, as DNA: TGTGCCACCAGCAGAGATCTGGGGAATCAGCCCCAGCATTTT.

This chain uses TRBV6-1 with TRBJ1-6, with TRBD1 matching over 7 bases. CDR1 is MNHNS and CDR2 is SASEGT in the germline V gene. V shed 6 bases, J shed 2 bases, and the junction held 4 bases outside the gene matches. This CDR3 contains 15 residues. The CDR3: CASRETGPYNSPLHF. For the CDR3, the DNA is TGTGCCAGCAGAGAGACAGGGCCCTATAATTCACCCCTCCACTTT.

The chain joins TRBV10-1 to TRBJ2-3, with D perhaps TRBD2 (5 bases). The CDR3 extends over 15 amino acids. Germline CDR1 and CDR2: WNHNN and SYGVQD (reference sequence). Deletions cut 0 bases from V and 1 base from J, with 8 bases between. The CDR3 DNA is TGCGCCAGCAGTGAGTCGTCAGCGGGCACAGATACGCAGTATTTT. Translation gives CASSESSAGTDTQYF.

A few counts support this clone. The chain is built from TRBV29-1 and TRBJ1-1; possible D gene TRBD1, 6 bases. The V end was cut by 7 bases, the J end by 0 bases, with 9 bases between. CDR1 is SQVTM and CDR2 is ANQGSEA in the germline V gene. The CDR3 runs 12 residues. CDR3 DNA sequence: TGCAGCGCCGACAGGTTGAACACTGAAGCTTTCTTT. Its protein product is CSADRLNTEAFF.

The J gene is TRBJ2-7, the V gene TRBV7-9; D is perhaps TRBD2 (6 bases). Trimming removed 2 bases at V and 0 bases at J, with 14 bases between. This CDR3 contains 16 residues. From germline, CDR1 is SEHNR and CDR2 FQNEAQ (reference sequence). CDR3 sequence reads: CASSLRASVSSYEQYF. CDR3 DNA: TGTGCCAGCAGCTTACGGGCTAGCGTGAGCTCCTACGAGCAGTACTTC.

This chain uses TRBV6-6 with TRBJ1-5, with a tentative D call TRBD1 (6 bases). The germline V and J ends were trimmed by 0 bases and 7 bases, with 16 bases remaining between them. The CDR3 contains 16 residues. Germline-derived CDR1 and CDR2 are MNHNY and SVGAGI (reference sequence). CDR3 sequence: CASSYSMVQGGQPQHF. In DNA, the CDR3 is TGTGCCAGCAGTTACTCGATGGTACAGGGTGGGCAGCCCCAGCATTTT.

The chain carries TRBV2 and TRBJ2-1; TRBD2 might be the D (5 bases). V lost 0 bases and J lost 2, with 11 bases in between. The CDR3 extends over 16 amino acids. CDR1 and CDR2 from the germline V gene are SNHLY and FYNNEI. CDR3 loop: CASSEADGSTYNEQFF. CDR3 DNA sequence: TGTGCCAGCAGTGAAGCGGATGGGAGTACCTACAATGAGCAGTTCTTC.

The chain combines TRBV7-9 with TRBJ1-2, with 7 bases lining up with TRBD1. CDR1 and CDR2 (germline): SEHNR, FQNEAQ (reference sequence). Trimming cost V 6 bases and J 5 bases; bases outside gene matches: 12. This CDR3 contains 15 residues. The CDR3 DNA is TGTGCCAGCAGTTATCCTTCGGGGACAGAGTATGGCTACACCTTC. This sequence encodes CASSYPSGTEYGYTF.

This sequence joins TRBV30 and TRBJ1-5; TRBD1 matches at 7 bases. The CDR3 extends over 14 amino acids. Per the germline V gene, CDR1 is GTSNPN and CDR2 is SVGIG (reference sequence). V dropped 0 bases and J dropped 9; count of bases not matched to a gene: 8. CDR3 DNA: TGTGCCTGGAGTGTACTGCAGGGGGGGAGGCCCCAGCATTTT. Translating it yields CAWSVLQGGRPQHF.

The chain couples TRBV9 to TRBJ1-3; D not resolved. V lost 0 bases, J lost 0 bases, and 7 bases lay in between. Germline V lookup: CDR1 SGDLS, CDR2 YYNGEE. This CDR3 has 15 amino acids. The CDR3: CASSVGGLSGNTIYF. As DNA, the CDR3 is TGTGCCAGCAGCGTAGGAGGCCTCTCTGGAAACACCATATATTTT.

The chain couples TRBV28 to TRBJ2-5; D may match TRBD1 or TRBD2 (6 bases each). This CDR3 has 15 residues. V was shortened by 6 bases and J by 1 base, with 15 bases between the two germline ends. Germline V lookup: CDR1 MDHEN, CDR2 SYDVKM. CDR3 protein: CASSMGGPAQETQYF. The DNA of the CDR3 is TGTGCCAGCAGCATGGGGGGCCCAGCCCAAGAGACCCAGTACTTC. The variable domain in full, completed from reference TRBV28 and TRBJ2-5, reads DVKVTQSSRYLVKRTGEKVFLECVQDMDHENMFWYRQDPGLGLRLIYFSYDVKMKEKGDIPEGYSVSREKKERFSLILESASTNQTSMYLCASSMGGPAQETQYFGPGTRLLVL.

Of note for this clone: An end of the junction does not agree with germline; a read error may underlie this. The genes are TRBV6-5 and TRBJ2-7; 8 bases match TRBD1. Germline CDR1 and CDR2: MNHEY and SVGAGI. The CDR3 has 13 residues. The CDR3 DNA reads as TGTGCCATCAGTGGACAGGGACCCACCGAGCAGTACTTC. Translation gives CAISGQGPTEQYF.

There are a few counts of this clone. V usage is TRBV4-2 and J usage is TRBJ1-1, with D perhaps matching TRBD1 (5 bases). V was trimmed by 4 bases and J by 5 bases, leaving 14 bases between them. Germline V gene lookup returns CDR1 LGHNA and CDR2 YNFKEQ. This CDR3 region has 14 residues. The CDR3 region is CASSPNRQGTEAFF. DNA of the CDR3: TGTGCCAGCAGCCCAAATCGGCAGGGAACTGAAGCTTTCTTT.

The chain carries TRBV2 and TRBJ2-7, with D hard to call. V lost 6 bases to trimming and J lost 3 bases, with 15 bases between them. The CDR3 has 14 amino acids. Germline values: CDR1 SNHLY, CDR2 FYNNEI. The CDR3 reads CASSQDPSLYEQYF. CDR3 DNA: TGTGCCAGCAGCCAGGACCCCTCACTCTACGAGCAGTACTTC.

The chain recombines TRBV5-4 with TRBJ2-5, with D unresolved. Trimming took 2 bases from V and 1 from J, leaving 9 bases between them. CDR1 SGHNT and CDR2 YYREEE come from the germline V gene (reference sequence). The CDR3 loop spans 14 amino acids. DNA of the CDR3: TGTGCCAGCAGCTTCGAAGGAGCCCAAGAGACCCAGTACTTC. It codes for CASSFEGAQETQYF.

The J gene is TRBJ1-1, the V gene TRBV20-1, with a possible D match to TRBD1 (6 bases). The CDR3 spans 11 residues. The V end lost 4 bases, the J end lost 7 bases, and 10 bases lay between the germline ends. The germline V gene has CDR1 DFQATT and CDR2 SNEGSKA (reference sequence). The CDR3 protein is CSAKKQGEAFF. CDR3 sequence (DNA): TGCAGTGCTAAGAAACAGGGTGAAGCTTTCTTT.

V and J are TRBV6-1 and TRBJ1-5, with 9 bases that match TRBD1. The germline gives CDR1 MNHNS, CDR2 SASEGT. The CDR3 extends over 15 amino acids. V lost 2 bases, J lost 4 bases, and 3 bases stayed unmatched. The CDR3 loop reads CASSERDRANQPQHF. The CDR3 coding sequence is TGTGCCAGCAGTGAAAGGGACAGGGCAAATCAGCCCCAGCATTTT.

The chain has TRBV7-9 and TRBJ2-3; TRBD2 agrees at 8 bases. Unmatched junction bases numbered 2, after V lost 5 bases and J lost 1 base. The length of the CDR3 is 14 residues. The germline CDR1 and CDR2 sequences are SEHNR and FQNEAQ (reference sequence). The CDR3 spells CASSQLAGTDTQYF. In nucleotides, the CDR3 is TGTGCCAGCAGCCAACTAGCGGGCACAGATACGCAGTATTTT.

The chain carries TRBV19 and TRBJ1-4; D is possibly TRBD1 (6 bases). CDR1 is LNHDA and CDR2 is SQIVND in the germline V gene (reference sequence). Trimming left V 5 bases short and J 0 bases short, with 10 bases between. The CDR3 consists of 15 residues. For the CDR3, the DNA is TGTGCCAGTAGTGGTTGGACAGCAACTAATGAAAAACTGTTTTTT. Translated: CASSGWTATNEKLFF.